The rows below give T cell receptor beta chains drawn from one sample of a study of CD8 T cells in ankylosing spondylitis. From the 5' RACE reads, TCRdb called clonotypes with MiXCR, one entry per CDR3 protein. The sample comprises hundreds of thousands of distinct CDR3 sequences, roughly 25% of which are singletons, and about 0.9% rests with the top ten. Sequencing was performed on blood, either unsorted or a sorted T cell fraction (not recorded which). The receptors were gathered from a male donor with ankylosing spondylitis. CDR3s include the opening cysteine and the closing phenylalanine or tryptophan. D genes are given only for firm matches. The listing skips clone size in some rows; elsewhere it reads once, few, many or a size class.

v_call,d_call,clone_size,j_call,cdr3_nt,cdr3_aa
TRBV11-3,TRBD1,once,TRBJ2-1,TGTGCCAGCAGCAACGACAGGGTTTGGTACAATGAGCAGTTCTTC,CASSNDRVWYNEQFF
TRBV27,TRBD1,few,TRBJ2-5,TGTGCCAGCAGTTCGCCGGGACAGGGTAGCGAGACCCAGTACTTC,CASSSPGQGSETQYF
TRBV20-1,TRBD2,few,TRBJ2-3,TGCAGTGCTAGATTCGGGGAGGGTACGCAGTATTTT,CSARFGEGTQYF
TRBV2,.,few,TRBJ2-2,TGTGCCAGCAAGGCCCAAAGGACCGGGGAGCTGTTTTTT,CASKAQRTGELFF
TRBV20-1,.,.,TRBJ2-2,TGCAGTGGAAAGAGGAACACCGGGGAGCTGTTTTTT,CSGKRNTGELFF
TRBV7-2,.,.,TRBJ1-5,TGTGCCAGCAGCTGGCGAGGGGGAGGCAATCAGCCCCAGCATTTT,CASSWRGGGNQPQHF
TRBV5-1,.,.,TRBJ1-2,TGCGCCAGCAGCTCCAGGACAGCTAGCCGCCGTTCCTATGGCTACACCTTC,CASSSRTASRRSYGYTF
TRBV6-5,.,.,TRBJ1-4,TGTGCCAGCAGTTATGAAAAACAGGGAACTCGGCGGAAACTGTTTTTT,CASSYEKQGTRRKLFF
TRBV5-5,.,.,TRBJ2-6,TGTGCCAGCAGACCCATTTCGGGGGCCAACGTCCTGACTTTC,CASRPISGANVLTF
TRBV6-1,TRBD2,.,TRBJ2-1,TGTGCCAGCAGGGGACTATACAATGAGCAGTTCTTC,CASRGLYNEQFF
TRBV3-1,.,.,TRBJ2-5,TGTGCCAGCAGCCAGGCATACCAGGTGAGGCAAGAGACCCAGTACTTC,CASSQAYQVRQETQYF
TRBV5-1,TRBD2,.,TRBJ2-1,TGCGCCAGCAGCTTGCATAACGGCGGGAGAGGTGAGCAGTTCTTC,CASSLHNGGRGEQFF
TRBV12-3/TRBV12-4,.,.,TRBJ2-1,TGTGCCAGCAGTTCCTTTCTCGGGATCTCCTACAATGAGCAGTTCTTC,CASSSFLGISYNEQFF
TRBV7-2,.,few,TRBJ2-5,TGTGCCAGCAGGGGGGTGGGAGAGACCCAGTACTTC,CASRGVGETQYF
TRBV3-1,TRBD2,.,TRBJ2-1,TGTGCCAGCAGCCTTGGGACTAGCGGGGTCAATGAGCAGTTCTTC,CASSLGTSGVNEQFF
TRBV5-1,.,many,TRBJ1-1,TGCGCCAGCAGCTTGGCGGGAGGGGTGAACACTGAAGCTTTCTTT,CASSLAGGVNTEAFF
TRBV12-3/TRBV12-4,TRBD2,.,TRBJ2-7,TGTGCCAGCAGCGGACTAGCGGGACCCTACGAGCAGTACTTC,CASSGLAGPYEQYF
TRBV3-1,.,few,TRBJ2-3,TGTGCCAGCAGCCAATGGGCTAGCAGAGATACGCAGTATTTT,CASSQWASRDTQYF
TRBV4-1,.,few,TRBJ1-2,TGCGCCAGCACTACCATCACCGCGGGGCTTGACTATGGCTACACCTTC,CASTTITAGLDYGYTF
TRBV19,.,.,TRBJ2-1,TGTGCCAGTAGTATTGCCCCGGAGCAGTTCTTC,CASSIAPEQFF
TRBV12-3/TRBV12-4,.,.,TRBJ1-5,TGTGCCAGCAGTTCTACCGCCCGGGCAGGGAAAGGCAATCAGCCCCAGCATTTT,CASSSTARAGKGNQPQHF
TRBV6-1,.,.,TRBJ2-7,TGTGCCAGCAGTGAAGCCGGCGGAGGTAGCGGCTACGAGCAGTACTTC,CASSEAGGGSGYEQYF